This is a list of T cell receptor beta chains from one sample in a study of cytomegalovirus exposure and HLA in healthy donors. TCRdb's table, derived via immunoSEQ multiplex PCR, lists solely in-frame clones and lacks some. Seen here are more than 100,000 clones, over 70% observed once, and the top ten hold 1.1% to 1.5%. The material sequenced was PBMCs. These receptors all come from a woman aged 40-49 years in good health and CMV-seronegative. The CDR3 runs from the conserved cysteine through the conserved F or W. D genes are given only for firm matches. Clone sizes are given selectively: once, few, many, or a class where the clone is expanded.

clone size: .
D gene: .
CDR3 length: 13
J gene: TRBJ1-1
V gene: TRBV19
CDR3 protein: CASWRGGITEAFF
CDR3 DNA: TGTGCCAGTTGGCGGGGCGGAATAACTGAAGCTTTCTTT

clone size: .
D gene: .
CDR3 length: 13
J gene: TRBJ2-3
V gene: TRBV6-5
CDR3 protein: CASSYSVGGTQYF
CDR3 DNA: TGTGCCAGCAGTTACTCAGTCGGGGGAACGCAGTATTTT

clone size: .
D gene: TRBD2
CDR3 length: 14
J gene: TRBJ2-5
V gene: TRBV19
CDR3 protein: CASRPGGAGETQYF
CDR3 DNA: TGTGCCAGTAGACCCGGGGGGGCCGGGGAGACCCAGTACTTC

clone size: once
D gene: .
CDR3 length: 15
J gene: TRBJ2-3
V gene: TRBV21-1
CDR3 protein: CASSLGLAGWDTQYF
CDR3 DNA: TGTGCCAGCAGCCTAGGACTAGCGGGGTGGGATACGCAGTATTTT

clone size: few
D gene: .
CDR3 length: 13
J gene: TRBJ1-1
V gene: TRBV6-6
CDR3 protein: CAASRQPNTEAFF
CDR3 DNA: TGTGCCGCGTCGAGACAGCCGAACACTGAAGCTTTCTTT

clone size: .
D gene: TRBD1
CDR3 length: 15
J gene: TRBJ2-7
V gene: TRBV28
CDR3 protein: CASSTWTGGKYEQYF
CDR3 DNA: TGTGCCAGCAGTACCTGGACAGGGGGTAAATACGAGCAGTACTTC

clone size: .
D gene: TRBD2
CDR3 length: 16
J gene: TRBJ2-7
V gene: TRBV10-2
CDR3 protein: CASRTSGGLLSYEQYF
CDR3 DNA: TGCGCCAGCAGGACTAGCGGGGGACTTCTCTCCTACGAGCAGTACTTC

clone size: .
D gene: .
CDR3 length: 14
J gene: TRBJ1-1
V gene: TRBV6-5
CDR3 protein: CASTSPDFDRKAFF
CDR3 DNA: TGTGCCAGCACTTCCCCGGACTTCGACAGGAAAGCTTTCTTT

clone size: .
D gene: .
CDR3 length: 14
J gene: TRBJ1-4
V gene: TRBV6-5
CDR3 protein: CASSYSRTVGKLFF
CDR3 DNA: TGTGCCAGCAGTTACTCCCGGACAGTCGGAAAACTGTTTTTT

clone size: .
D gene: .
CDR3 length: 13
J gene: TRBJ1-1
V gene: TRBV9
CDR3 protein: CASSVGRNTEAFF
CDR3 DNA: TGTGCCAGCAGCGTAGGGAGGAACACTGAAGCTTTCTTT

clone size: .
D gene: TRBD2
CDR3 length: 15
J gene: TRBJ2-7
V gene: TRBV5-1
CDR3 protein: CASSRTSGGSYEQYF
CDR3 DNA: TGCGCCAGCAGCCGGACTAGCGGGGGCTCCTACGAGCAGTACTTC

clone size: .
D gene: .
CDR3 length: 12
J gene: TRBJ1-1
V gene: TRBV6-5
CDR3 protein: CASSNRGTEAFF
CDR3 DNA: TGTGCCAGCAGTAATAGGGGGACTGAAGCTTTCTTT

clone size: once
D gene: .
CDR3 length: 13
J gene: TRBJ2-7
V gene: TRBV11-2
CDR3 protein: CASSLDRTGEQYF
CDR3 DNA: TGTGCCAGCAGCTTAGATAGGACTGGCGAGCAGTACTTC

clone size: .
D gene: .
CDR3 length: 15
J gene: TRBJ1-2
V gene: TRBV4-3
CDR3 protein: CASSQDRGTGVGYTF
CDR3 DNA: TGCGCCAGCAGCCAAGATAGAGGGACTGGAGTAGGTTACACCTTC

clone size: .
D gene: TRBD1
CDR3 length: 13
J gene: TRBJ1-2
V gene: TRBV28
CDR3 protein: CASSSTGARGYTF
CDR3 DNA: TGTGCCAGCAGTTCGACAGGGGCCCGTGGCTACACCTTC

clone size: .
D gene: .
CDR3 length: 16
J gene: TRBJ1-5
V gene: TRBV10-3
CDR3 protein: CAISESPGLEGQPQHF
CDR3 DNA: TGTGCCATCAGTGAGTCGCCCGGTCTCGAGGGTCAGCCCCAGCATTTT

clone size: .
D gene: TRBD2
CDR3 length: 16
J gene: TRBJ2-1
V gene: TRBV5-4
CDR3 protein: CASSLAGTSGYNEQFF
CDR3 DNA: TGTGCCAGCAGCTTGGCCGGGACTAGCGGTTACAATGAGCAGTTCTTC

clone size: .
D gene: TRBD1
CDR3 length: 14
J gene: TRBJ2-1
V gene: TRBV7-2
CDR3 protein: CASSEGQGYNEQFF
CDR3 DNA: TGTGCCAGCAGCGAAGGACAGGGCTACAATGAGCAGTTCTTC

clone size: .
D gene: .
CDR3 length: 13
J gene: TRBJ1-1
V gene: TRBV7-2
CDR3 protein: CASSSAEGTEAFF
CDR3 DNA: TGTGCCAGCAGTTCCGCAGAGGGTACTGAAGCTTTCTTT

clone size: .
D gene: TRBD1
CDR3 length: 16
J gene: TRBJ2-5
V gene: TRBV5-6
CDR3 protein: CASSQRDRATQETQYF
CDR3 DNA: TGTGCCAGCAGCCAACGGGACAGGGCGACCCAAGAGACCCAGTACTTC

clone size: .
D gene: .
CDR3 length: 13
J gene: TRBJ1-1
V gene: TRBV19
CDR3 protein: CASTIRGSTEAFF
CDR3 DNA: TGTGCCAGTACGATCAGGGGCTCCACTGAAGCTTTCTTT

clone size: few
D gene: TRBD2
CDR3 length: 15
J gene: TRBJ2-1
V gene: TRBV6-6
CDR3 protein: CASTLLAGAYNEQFF
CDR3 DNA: TGTGCCAGCACCCTACTAGCGGGGGCCTACAATGAGCAGTTCTTC

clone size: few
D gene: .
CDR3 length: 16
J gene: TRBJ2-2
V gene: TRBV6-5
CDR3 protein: CASSFRGGVNTGELFF
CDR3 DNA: TGTGCCAGCAGTTTTAGGGGAGGAGTGAACACCGGGGAGCTGTTTTTT

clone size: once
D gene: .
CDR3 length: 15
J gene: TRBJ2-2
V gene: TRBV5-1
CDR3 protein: CASSFRTDNTGELFF
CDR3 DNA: TGCGCCAGCAGCTTTCGGACAGATAACACCGGGGAGCTGTTTTTT

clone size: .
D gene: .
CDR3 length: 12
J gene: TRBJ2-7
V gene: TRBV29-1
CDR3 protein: CSVWGETYEQYF
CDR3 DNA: TGCAGCGTTTGGGGGGAGACCTACGAGCAGTACTTC

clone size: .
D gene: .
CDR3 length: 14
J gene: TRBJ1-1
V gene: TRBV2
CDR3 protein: CASSERTGSTEAFF
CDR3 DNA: TGTGCCAGCAGCGAGAGAACTGGTTCCACTGAAGCTTTCTTT

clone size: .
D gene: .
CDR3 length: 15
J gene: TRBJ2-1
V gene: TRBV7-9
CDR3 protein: CASSLMGGGRNEQFF
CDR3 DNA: TGTGCCAGCAGCTTAATGGGGGGGGGCCGAAATGAGCAGTTCTTC

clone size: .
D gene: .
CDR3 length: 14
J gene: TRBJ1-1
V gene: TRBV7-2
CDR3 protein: CASRAGVDGTEAFF
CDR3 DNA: TGTGCCAGCAGGGCAGGGGTTGACGGCACTGAAGCTTTCTTT

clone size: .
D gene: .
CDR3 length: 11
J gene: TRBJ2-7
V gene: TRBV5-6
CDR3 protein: CASSVYYEQYF
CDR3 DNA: TGTGCCAGCAGCGTCTACTACGAGCAGTACTTC

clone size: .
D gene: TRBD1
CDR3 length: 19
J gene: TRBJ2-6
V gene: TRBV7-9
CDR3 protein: CSSSFPGTALHSGANVLTF
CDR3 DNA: TGTTCCAGCAGCTTCCCCGGGACAGCGTTACACTCTGGGGCCAACGTCCTGACTTTC

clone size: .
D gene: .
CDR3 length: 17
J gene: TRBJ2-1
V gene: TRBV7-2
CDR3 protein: CASSSILRSGVGNEQFF
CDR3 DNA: TGTGCCAGCAGCTCCATTCTCCGGTCGGGGGTTGGCAATGAGCAGTTCTTC

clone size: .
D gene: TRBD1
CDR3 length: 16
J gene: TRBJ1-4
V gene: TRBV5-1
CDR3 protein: CASSKGDRPTNEKLFF
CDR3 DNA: TGCGCCAGCAGCAAAGGGGACAGGCCAACTAATGAAAAACTGTTTTTT

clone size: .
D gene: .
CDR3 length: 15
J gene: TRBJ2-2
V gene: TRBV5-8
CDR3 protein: CASSLYPGGTGELFF
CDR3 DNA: TGTGCCAGCAGCTTGTATCCAGGGGGGACCGGGGAGCTGTTTTTT

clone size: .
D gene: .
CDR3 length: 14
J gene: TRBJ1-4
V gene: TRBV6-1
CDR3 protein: CASRPQATNEKLFF
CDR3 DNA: TGTGCCAGCAGACCTCAGGCCACTAATGAAAAACTGTTTTTT

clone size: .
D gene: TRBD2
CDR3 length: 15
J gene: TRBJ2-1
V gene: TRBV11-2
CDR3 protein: CASSLGTSGNNEQFF
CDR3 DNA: TGTGCCAGCAGCTTAGGGACTAGCGGGAACAATGAGCAGTTCTTC

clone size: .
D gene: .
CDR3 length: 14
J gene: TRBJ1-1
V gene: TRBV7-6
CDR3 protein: CASSLGPENTEAFF
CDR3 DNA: TGTGCCAGCAGCTTAGGTCCAGAGAACACTGAAGCTTTCTTT

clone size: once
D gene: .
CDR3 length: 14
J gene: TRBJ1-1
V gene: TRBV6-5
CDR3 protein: CASSYRGLNTEAFF
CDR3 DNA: TGTGCCAGCAGTTACAGGGGCCTGAACACTGAAGCTTTCTTT

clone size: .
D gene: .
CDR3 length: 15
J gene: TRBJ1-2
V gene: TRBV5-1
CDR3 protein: CASSLVVPTNYGYTF
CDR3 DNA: TGCGCCAGCAGCTTGGTTGTGCCTACTAACTATGGCTACACCTTC

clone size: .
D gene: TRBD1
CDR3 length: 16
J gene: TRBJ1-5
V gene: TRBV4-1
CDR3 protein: CASSQGYTGGNQPQHF
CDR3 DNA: TGCGCCAGCAGCCAAGGATATACAGGGGGCAATCAGCCCCAGCATTTT

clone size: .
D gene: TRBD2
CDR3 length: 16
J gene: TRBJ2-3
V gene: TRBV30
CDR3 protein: CAWATKTSGGTDTQYF
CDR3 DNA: TGTGCCTGGGCGACTAAGACTAGCGGGGGAACAGATACGCAGTATTTT

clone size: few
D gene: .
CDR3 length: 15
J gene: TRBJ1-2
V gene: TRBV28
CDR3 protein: CASSTNGADNYGYTF
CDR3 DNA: TGTGCCAGCAGTACTAATGGGGCAGATAACTATGGCTACACCTTC

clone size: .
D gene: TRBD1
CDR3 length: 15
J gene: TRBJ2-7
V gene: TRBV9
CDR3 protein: CASSVGTEISYEQYF
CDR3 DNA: TGTGCCAGCAGCGTCGGGACAGAAATCTCCTACGAGCAGTACTTC

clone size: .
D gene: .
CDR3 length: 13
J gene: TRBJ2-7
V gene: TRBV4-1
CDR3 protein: CASSQGLVYEQYF
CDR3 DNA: TGCGCCAGCAGCCAAGGTCTAGTATACGAGCAGTACTTC

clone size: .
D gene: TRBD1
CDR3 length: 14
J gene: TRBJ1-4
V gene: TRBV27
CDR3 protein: CASSIGQGSEKLFF
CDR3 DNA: TGTGCCAGCAGCATAGGACAGGGAAGTGAAAAACTGTTTTTT

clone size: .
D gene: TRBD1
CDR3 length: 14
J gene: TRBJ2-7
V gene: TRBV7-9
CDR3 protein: CASSLLGQGHEQYF
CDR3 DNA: TGTGCCAGCAGCCTTTTGGGACAGGGCCACGAGCAGTACTTC